These T cell receptor beta chains were read from a single sample in a study of blood T cell repertoires in COVID-19. This table comes from immunoSEQ multiplex PCR, and its TCRdb copy is limited to in-frame clones, with some not included. The sample has some 120,000 clones, just over 70% seen once. Source material: peripheral blood. The receptor source for this set is a human donor with acute or convalescent COVID-19. The donor label of this sample is uncertain. Each CDR3 is given with its conserved first and last residue. D genes are given only for firm matches. A row's size may be missing; if present it is once, few, many or a size class.

j_gene	abundance	v_gene	d_gene	CDR3nt	CDR3aa
TRBJ1-6	.	TRBV18	.	TGTGCCAGCTCACCCGGGAGAGGGTTTGGTTCACCCCTCCACTTT	CASSPGRGFGSPLHF
TRBJ1-1	.	TRBV5-1	.	TGCGCCAGCAGCCCGGGACATATGAACACTGAAGCTTTCTTT	CASSPGHMNTEAFF
TRBJ2-5	few	TRBV30	TRBD1	TGTGCCTGGAGCAGGGGGCAAGAGACCCAGTACTTC	CAWSRGQETQYF
TRBJ1-5	.	TRBV9	TRBD1	TGTGCCAGCAGCGGACAGGGTAGCAATCAGCCCCAGCATTTT	CASSGQGSNQPQHF
TRBJ1-2	.	TRBV10-3	.	TGTGCCATCAGTGAGGTGGGAGGGGACTATGGCTACACCTTC	CAISEVGGDYGYTF
TRBJ1-4	.	TRBV7-8	.	TGTGCCAGCACCCCGGGCGGGGCTGCGGGTGAAAAACTGTTTTTT	CASTPGGAAGEKLFF
TRBJ1-4	.	TRBV11-2	TRBD1	TGTGCCAGCAGCTTTACAGGGGATTTTAGGGAAAAACTGTTTTTT	CASSFTGDFREKLFF
TRBJ1-2	.	TRBV2	TRBD1	TGTGCCAGCAGACCCGGACAGGGGGCCGGCTACACCTTC	CASRPGQGAGYTF
TRBJ1-2	.	TRBV29-1	.	TGCAGCGTTCGCCCGACAGATATCTATGGCTACACCTTC	CSVRPTDIYGYTF
TRBJ1-4	.	TRBV5-4	.	TGTGCCAGCAGCTTGGGTGGAGTTTTT	CASSLGGVF
TRBJ2-2	.	TRBV7-2	TRBD1	TGTGCCAGCAGCTTAGTTATTGACAGGGTGGACACCGGGGAGCTGTTTTTT	CASSLVIDRVDTGELFF
TRBJ1-2	few	TRBV11-2	.	TGTGCCAGCAGCCGAGAACGACAGAACCCTAATTATGGCTACACCTTC	CASSRERQNPNYGYTF
TRBJ1-1	.	TRBV28	.	TGTGCCAGCAGTTCAGGGGCCTCTGGTAGGACTGAAGCTTTCTTT	CASSSGASGRTEAFF
TRBJ1-1	.	TRBV18	TRBD1	TGTGCCAGCTCAGGACAGGGGAACACTGAAGCTTTCTTT	CASSGQGNTEAFF
TRBJ1-6	.	TRBV30	.	TGTGCCTGGAGTCTGGACACCAATTCACCCCTCCACTTT	CAWSLDTNSPLHF
TRBJ2-7	many	TRBV11-2	.	TGTGCCAGCAGCTCTTTGGGCGGGCCTTTTTTAGGGGAGCAGTACTTC	CASSSLGGPFLGEQYF
TRBJ2-5	.	TRBV5-1	.	TGCGCCAGCAGCCTACAGGTGGGGCCCCAAGAGACCCAGTACTTC	CASSLQVGPQETQYF
TRBJ2-7	.	TRBV5-1	TRBD1	TGCGCCAGCAGCACGGGACAGGGTTCCTACGAGCAGTACTTC	CASSTGQGSYEQYF
TRBJ2-3	.	TRBV9	.	TGTGCCAGCAGCGTAGAGGCTAGGATAGATACGCAGTATTTT	CASSVEARIDTQYF
TRBJ1-3	few	TRBV7-9	.	TGTGCCAGCAGCCCTGGGCTGCAAGCTGGAAACACCATATATTTT	CASSPGLQAGNTIYF
TRBJ2-7	.	TRBV5-1	.	TGCGCCAGCAGCTTTCAATACGAGCAGTACTTC	CASSFQYEQYF
TRBJ2-7	.	TRBV5-1	.	TGCGCCAGCAGCCCGGACTTGGGGGGGCGTCAGGGGGCAGGCGAGCAGTACTTC	CASSPDLGGRQGAGEQYF
TRBJ1-2	.	TRBV28	.	TGTGCCAGCAGTTCCCAGGGTAGTGCGAACTATGGCTACACCTTC	CASSSQGSANYGYTF
TRBJ2-5	.	TRBV20-1	.	TGCAGTGCTAGTTTCCGGGGGGCCGGTGAGACCCAGTACTTC	CSASFRGAGETQYF
TRBJ2-7	.	TRBV28	TRBD2	TGTGCCAGCAGCAGCGGGGGGGCGGACGAGCAGTACTTC	CASSSGGADEQYF
TRBJ1-2	.	TRBV24-1	TRBD1	TGTGCCACCAGCAACCGGGACAGGGGACACTATGGCTACACCTTC	CATSNRDRGHYGYTF
TRBJ2-2	.	TRBV19	.	TGTGCCAGTAGTTCGACACGCCGTCCGGCCACCGGGGAGCTGTTTTTT	CASSSTRRPATGELFF
TRBJ2-5	.	TRBV5-4	.	TGTGCCAGCAAACGGGACTCACAAGAGACCCAGTACTTC	CASKRDSQETQYF
TRBJ1-5	.	TRBV27	.	TGTGCCGCGGCGAGAAGGAGCAATCAGCCCCAGCATTTT	CAAARRSNQPQHF
TRBJ1-6	.	TRBV19	TRBD1	TGTGCCAGTAGTATAGAACAGGGGCCTAATTCACCCCTCCACTTT	CASSIEQGPNSPLHF
TRBJ1-4	.	TRBV27	.	TGTGCCAGCAGTTGGAGGAAGGCTGAAAAACTGTTTTTT	CASSWRKAEKLFF
TRBJ2-3	few	TRBV12-3/TRBV12-4	.	TGTGCCAGCAGTTCGCGGGAAGATACGCAGTATTTT	CASSSREDTQYF
TRBJ1-5	.	TRBV6-1	.	TGTGCCAGCAGTGAAGGAGGCTTCGGCCAGCCCCAGCATTTT	CASSEGGFGQPQHF
TRBJ2-2	.	TRBV15	TRBD1	TGTGCCACCAGCAGAGGTGACAGGGAATCCGGGGAGCTGTTTTTT	CATSRGDRESGELFF
TRBJ1-2	.	TRBV13	.	TGTGCCAGCAGCCCTGAATCTACTAGCTATGGCTACACCTTC	CASSPESTSYGYTF
TRBJ2-1	.	TRBV6-5	TRBD1	TGTGCCAGCAGTTACTCAGGGACAGGGGGCTATGAGCAGTTCTTC	CASSYSGTGGYEQFF
TRBJ2-7	.	TRBV12-5	TRBD1	TGTGCTAGTGGTTTGGGGACAGGGGTCTTCGAGCAGTACTTC	CASGLGTGVFEQYF
TRBJ1-1	.	TRBV2	.	TGTGCCAGCGGAATTGACAGGAACACTGAAGCTTTCTTT	CASGIDRNTEAFF
TRBJ2-1	few	TRBV7-8	TRBD2	TGTGCCAGCAGCTTAGTAGGCAGCGGGGGGGCTGATGAGCAGTTCTTC	CASSLVGSGGADEQFF
TRBJ1-6	.	TRBV6-6	.	TGTGCCAGCAGCCACGGGACGGACAGTAATTCACCCCTCCACTTT	CASSHGTDSNSPLHF
TRBJ2-2	.	TRBV2	TRBD2	TGTGCCAGCAGGAGGTTAGCGGGACGTTTGGGGGAGCTGTTTTTT	CASRRLAGRLGELFF
TRBJ1-2	few	TRBV28	.	TGTGCCAGCAGTCTTGGGGGGTTGAGGGGCTACACCTTC	CASSLGGLRGYTF